This TCR beta chain was sequenced during a study of blood T cell repertoires in COVID-19. The CDR3 extends over 18 amino acids. Per the original methods: Scientists estimated how many nucleated cells there were by amplifying reference gene primers. Produced via immunoSEQ multiplex PCR; TCRdb's table is partial and in-frame only. V and J calls and clone size follow that table, whereas D and trimming were derived from the DNA. The repertoire includes 150,000 to 200,000 clones, roughly nine tenths of them detected once, and about 1.9% sits in the top ten. The specimen sequenced was peripheral blood. The TCR sequence derives from a man in his late teens or twenties who had recovered from COVID-19. The rearrangement uses TRBV21-1 and TRBJ2-3; TRBD1, as called in the table, went unchecked against the DNA. TRBV21-1 counts as a pseudogene. CDR3 in amino acids: CASNSLKGALSGTDTQYF. In nucleotides, the CDR3 is TGTGCCAGCAACAGCTTAAAGGGGGCTTTATCTGGCACAGATACGCAGTATTTT.